These 3 T cell receptor beta chains originate from one sample sequenced in a study of early T cells in non-severe SARS-CoV-2 infection (dated by TCRdb to the early 2020s). Library preparation was by 5' RACE. Sequencing relied on a NextSeq 500. TCRdb reworked the public reads: Q25 trimming with fastp, MiXCR clone assembly, productive beta chains retained. Every distinct CDR3 protein forms one entry, paired with its most common genes and DNA. This sample has 70,000 to 95,000 distinct CDR3 sequences in its table, and around 11% of those were observed once. Of the sample, approximately 4.8% is held by the ten largest clones. The sample was whole blood. The receptors originated from an adult who was a healthcare worker with PCR-confirmed SARS-CoV-2 infection or an uninfected control (not recorded which).

This clonotype has just a few counts. This sequence joins TRBV19 and TRBJ2-2; D might be TRBD2 (6 bases). This CDR3 has 17 amino acids. The V end was cut by 9 bases, the J end by 3 bases, with 23 bases between. Germline V lookup: CDR1 LNHDA, CDR2 SQIVND (reference sequence). The CDR3 reads CASTANLGGTDTGELFF. The DNA of the CDR3 is TGTGCCAGCACGGCGAACCTGGGAGGTACAGACACCGGGGAGCTGTTTTTT.

This clonotype was recorded a few times. V gene TRBV5-1 combines with J gene TRBJ1-1; 7 bases map to TRBD1. The CDR3 sequence is 15 residues long. The germline V gene has CDR1 SGHRS and CDR2 YFSETQ. Germline trimming cut 4 bases from V and 4 bases from J; bases unmatched to any gene: 10. CDR3 DNA: TGCGCCAGCAGCCCCCACAGGGGTGAGGGCACTGAAGCTTTCTTT. The encoded protein is CASSPHRGEGTEAFF. The whole variable domain, filled in from reference TRBV5-1 and TRBJ1-1, reads KAGVTQTPRYLIKTRGQQVTLSCSPISGHRSVSWYQQTPGQGLQFLFEYFSETQRNKGNFPGRFSGRQFSNSRSEMNVSTLELGDSALYLCASSPHRGEGTEAFFGQGTRLTVV.

This clonotype was counted between two and nine times. This CDR3 reads CSTRGLAGTSTDTQYF. In DNA, the CDR3 is TGCAGCACCCGAGGGCTAGCGGGGACTAGCACAGATACGCAGTATTTT. The chain employs TRBV29-1 and TRBJ2-3, with 9 bases identical to TRBD2. V was pared by 8 bases and J by 0 bases, with 12 bases of the junction left unmatched. The length of the CDR3 is 16 residues. Per the germline V gene, CDR1 is SQVTM and CDR2 is ANQGSEA.